Listed below are T cell receptor beta chains from one sample, sequenced in a study of shared clonotypes between healthy human individuals. Profiled with immunoSEQ multiplex PCR; TCRdb holds only in-frame clones, not every one. This table has some 600,000 clones, roughly 96% appearing once. Source material: naive CD8+ T cells sorted from blood. The receptors were sampled from a woman aged 25-40 years in good health. Both conserved end residues are part of each CDR3. Each record gives: CDR3 protein, CDR3 DNA, clone size, V gene, J gene, D gene. The D gene is left open where the match is weak. Some rows mark clone size as missing; the rest say once, few, many or name a class of expanded clone.

CDR3aa: CASSVEDSPISTNEKLFF
CDR3nt: TGTGCCAGCAGCGTAGAGGACTCCCCAATATCAACTAATGAAAAACTGTTTTTT
abundance: .
v_gene: TRBV9
j_gene: TRBJ1-4
d_gene: .

CDR3aa: CASSSDAIKLGFPYEQYF
CDR3nt: TGTGCCAGCAGCTCGGATGCGATTAAGCTTGGGTTTCCCTACGAGCAGTACTTC
abundance: .
v_gene: TRBV7-2
j_gene: TRBJ2-7
d_gene: .

CDR3aa: CASSPGITYEQYF
CDR3nt: TGCGCCAGCAGTCCCGGGATCACCTACGAGCAGTACTTC
abundance: .
v_gene: TRBV10-1
j_gene: TRBJ2-7
d_gene: .

CDR3aa: CASSLVGGRGTDTQYF
CDR3nt: TGTGCCAGCAGCTTAGTTGGCGGGAGGGGGACAGATACGCAGTATTTT
abundance: .
v_gene: TRBV7-6
j_gene: TRBJ2-3
d_gene: TRBD2

CDR3aa: CASSTGGINQPQHF
CDR3nt: TGTGCCAGCAGTACAGGGGGCATAAATCAGCCCCAGCATTTT
abundance: .
v_gene: TRBV27
j_gene: TRBJ1-5
d_gene: TRBD1

CDR3aa: CASRVGFYGYTF
CDR3nt: TGTGCCAGCCGTGTCGGATTCTATGGCTACACCTTC
abundance: .
v_gene: TRBV13
j_gene: TRBJ1-2
d_gene: .

CDR3aa: CASSLRGTSISTDTQYF
CDR3nt: TGTGCCAGCAGTTTAAGGGGGACTTCGATTAGCACAGATACGCAGTATTTT
abundance: .
v_gene: TRBV28
j_gene: TRBJ2-3
d_gene: .

CDR3aa: CASSPEWTDTQYF
CDR3nt: TGCGCCAGCAGCCCCGAATGGACAGATACGCAGTATTTT
abundance: .
v_gene: TRBV4-1
j_gene: TRBJ2-3
d_gene: .

CDR3aa: CASARLNTEAFF
CDR3nt: TGTGCCAGCGCAAGATTGAACACTGAAGCTTTCTTT
abundance: .
v_gene: TRBV6-6
j_gene: TRBJ1-1
d_gene: .

CDR3aa: CASSSSGQGYYEQYF
CDR3nt: TGTGCCAGCAGCTCCTCGGGACAGGGATACTACGAGCAGTACTTC
abundance: .
v_gene: TRBV7-9
j_gene: TRBJ2-7
d_gene: TRBD1

CDR3aa: CASRGDSLEQYF
CDR3nt: TGTGCCAGCAGAGGGGACAGTCTCGAGCAGTACTTC
abundance: .
v_gene: TRBV6-5
j_gene: TRBJ2-7
d_gene: TRBD1

CDR3aa: CASSLWGQTSSGELFF
CDR3nt: TGCGCCAGCAGCTTGTGGGGACAGACCTCCTCCGGGGAGCTGTTTTTT
abundance: .
v_gene: TRBV5-1
j_gene: TRBJ2-2
d_gene: TRBD1

CDR3aa: CASSQGHEQFF
CDR3nt: TGTGCCAGCAGCCAAGGACATGAGCAGTTCTTC
abundance: .
v_gene: TRBV14
j_gene: TRBJ2-1
d_gene: .

CDR3aa: CAWSDLGPKRAFF
CDR3nt: TGTGCCTGGAGTGACCTAGGACCGAAGAGGGCTTTCTTT
abundance: .
v_gene: TRBV30
j_gene: TRBJ1-1
d_gene: .

CDR3aa: CASSQEGSGNQPQHF
CDR3nt: TGCGCCAGCAGCCAAGAAGGGTCAGGCAATCAGCCCCAGCATTTT
abundance: .
v_gene: TRBV4-1
j_gene: TRBJ1-5
d_gene: .

CDR3aa: CASSLYRGPWEQYF
CDR3nt: TGTGCCAGCAGTTTATACAGGGGCCCATGGGAGCAGTACTTC
abundance: .
v_gene: TRBV27
j_gene: TRBJ2-7
d_gene: TRBD1

CDR3aa: CATSPFIGLADTGELFF
CDR3nt: TGTGCCACCAGCCCCTTCATCGGACTAGCGGACACCGGGGAGCTGTTTTTT
abundance: .
v_gene: TRBV15
j_gene: TRBJ2-2
d_gene: TRBD2

CDR3aa: CASSRTSGRDNEQFF
CDR3nt: TGTGCCAGCAGCCGGACTAGCGGGAGAGACAATGAGCAGTTCTTC
abundance: .
v_gene: TRBV7-9
j_gene: TRBJ2-1
d_gene: TRBD2

CDR3aa: CASSLGTSGSMEFF
CDR3nt: TGTGCCAGCAGCTTAGGGACTAGCGGGTCCATGGAGTTCTTC
abundance: .
v_gene: TRBV13
j_gene: TRBJ2-1
d_gene: TRBD2

CDR3aa: CASRHGRTEAFF
CDR3nt: TGTGCCAGCAGACACGGGCGCACTGAAGCTTTCTTT
abundance: .
v_gene: TRBV28
j_gene: TRBJ1-1
d_gene: .

CDR3aa: CASSLGTGFISGELFF
CDR3nt: TGTGCCAGCAGCCTCGGGACAGGGTTCATCAGCGGGGAGCTGTTTTTT
abundance: .
v_gene: TRBV7-8
j_gene: TRBJ2-2
d_gene: TRBD1

CDR3aa: CASLGGAGYTF
CDR3nt: TGCGCCAGTCTAGGGGGGGCTGGCTACACCTTC
abundance: .
v_gene: TRBV4-1
j_gene: TRBJ1-2
d_gene: .

CDR3aa: CASSFPEMNTEAFF
CDR3nt: TGTGCCAGCAGCTTCCCGGAGATGAACACTGAAGCTTTCTTT
abundance: .
v_gene: TRBV7-2
j_gene: TRBJ1-1
d_gene: .

CDR3aa: CASNPTGAQGNNEQFF
CDR3nt: TGTGCCAGCAACCCGACAGGGGCGCAAGGGAACAATGAGCAGTTCTTC
abundance: .
v_gene: TRBV28
j_gene: TRBJ2-1
d_gene: TRBD1

CDR3aa: CASSWGGSADTQYF
CDR3nt: TGTGCCAGCAGCTGGGGGGGATCTGCAGATACGCAGTATTTT
abundance: .
v_gene: TRBV5-4
j_gene: TRBJ2-3
d_gene: TRBD2

CDR3aa: CASSWLGSTDTQYF
CDR3nt: TGTGCCTCCTCCTGGCTAGGGAGCACAGATACGCAGTATTTT
abundance: .
v_gene: TRBV27
j_gene: TRBJ2-3
d_gene: .

CDR3aa: CASSLTRDLPYEQYF
CDR3nt: TGTGCCAGCAGCTTAACACGAGACCTACCCTACGAGCAGTACTTC
abundance: .
v_gene: TRBV13
j_gene: TRBJ2-7
d_gene: .

CDR3aa: CASSRAGNYEQYF
CDR3nt: TGTGCCAGCAGTAGAGCGGGCAACTACGAGCAGTACTTC
abundance: .
v_gene: TRBV7-9
j_gene: TRBJ2-7
d_gene: .

CDR3aa: CASSLYYSTGVEQYF
CDR3nt: TGTGCCAGCAGTTTATACTACTCCACAGGGGTGGAGCAGTACTTC
abundance: .
v_gene: TRBV27
j_gene: TRBJ2-7
d_gene: TRBD1

CDR3aa: CATSRGGQPQHF
CDR3nt: TGTGCCACCAGCAGAGGAGGTCAGCCCCAGCATTTT
abundance: .
v_gene: TRBV15
j_gene: TRBJ1-5
d_gene: .

CDR3aa: CASSQTGYSGELFF
CDR3nt: TGTGCCAGCAGCCAAACGGGATACAGCGGGGAGCTGTTTTTT
abundance: .
v_gene: TRBV16
j_gene: TRBJ2-2
d_gene: .

CDR3aa: CASSLARASYEQYF
CDR3nt: TGTGCCAGCAGCTTGGCGAGAGCTTCCTACGAGCAGTACTTC
abundance: .
v_gene: TRBV7-2
j_gene: TRBJ2-7
d_gene: .

CDR3aa: CASSLLGEETQYF
CDR3nt: TGTGCCAGCAGTTTACTGGGTGAAGAGACCCAGTACTTC
abundance: once
v_gene: TRBV27
j_gene: TRBJ2-5
d_gene: .

CDR3aa: CARTPDSSYEQYF
CDR3nt: TGTGCCAGAACTCCGGACAGCTCCTACGAGCAGTACTTC
abundance: .
v_gene: TRBV7-9
j_gene: TRBJ2-7
d_gene: .

CDR3aa: CASSFYGANTDTQYF
CDR3nt: TGTGCCAGCAGTTTTTATGGGGCAAACACAGATACGCAGTATTTT
abundance: .
v_gene: TRBV27
j_gene: TRBJ2-3
d_gene: .

CDR3aa: CASSRGQDTEAFF
CDR3nt: TGTGCCAGCAGCAGGGGGCAGGACACTGAAGCTTTCTTT
abundance: .
v_gene: TRBV27
j_gene: TRBJ1-1
d_gene: TRBD1